The source of this T cell receptor beta chain is a study of tumor-infiltrating lymphocytes in primary liver carcinoma. Looking at the study overall: All patients, whether men or women, fell within 30 to 69 years of age.

Overall study results and limits: Tumor-adjacent and tumor-blood pairs displayed less overlap than did pairs of tumor regions.

TCR beta cDNA came from about 500 ng total RNA, primed with a constant-region primer. Libraries of TCR beta came from three nested multiplex PCR rounds with slightly modified ARM-PCR. It was with TRBV1-TRBV30 forward primers and a C-beta reverse primer that the first two PCR rounds were run, at approximately 10 cycles each. MiXCR was run by TCRdb on the multiplex PCR reads, yielding one entry per CDR3 protein. The sample shows about 100,000 distinct CDR3 sequences, about 67% of them seen only once. Germline loops: CDR1 SGHNT, CDR2 YENEEA. The CDR3 sequence is 14 residues long. Concerning this clonotype itself: Its antigen is not known. The junction shows a germline mismatch at one end, possibly a read error.

Unsorted bulk tissue (roughly 19-31 mg) underwent RNA and DNA co-extraction. Patients were chronically HBV-infected and treatment-naive. Samples were taken from five separate regions of every tumor. What was sequenced was liver tumor tissue from sampling region 2. Subset indicated: tumor region T2, inferior pole. This chain joins TRBV11-3 and TRBJ2-3; unclear D gene. The TCR originated in a woman aged 60-75 years with primary liver carcinoma and hepatitis B virus infection. This chain's CDR3 is CVSTFRTSTDMQYF. Written as DNA, the CDR3 is TGTGTCAGCACCTTCAGGACCAGCACAGATATGCAGTATTTT.